This T cell receptor (beta chain) appears in the sequencing data of a study of regulatory T cells in long-lasting Graves disease listed by TCRdb under 2021. A note on the overall study: To count as having persistent Graves' disease, a patient had to have received antithyroid drug treatment for over 5 years with TSH receptor autoantibodies remaining persistently positive. This study used TCR sequencing and RNA sequencing of peripheral blood to compare persistent Graves' disease patients against newly diagnosed Graves' disease patients. The study was conducted in China and was registered as a clinical trial. A total of roughly 35 samples underwent TCR sequencing: about 13 from persistent and around 20 from newly diagnosed Graves' disease patients. On average, persistent Graves' disease patients in the clinical cohort had been on antithyroid drugs for about 10.3 years. Summary of the overall study and its limitations: Sequencing and analysis were limited to the TCR beta chain. Persistent Graves' disease patients showed lower TCR Shannon entropy and fewer highly expanded clones than newly diagnosed patients, suggesting clonal expansion. Persistent patients shared more public clonotypes among themselves (more than 2,500) than newly diagnosed patients did (about 970). TRBV28, TRBJ1-2 and TRBJ2-5 were preferentially used in persistent disease, while TRBV20-1 and TRBJ2-1 were favored in newly diagnosed disease. The authors acknowledged the small sample size as a limitation that may reduce accuracy. Peripheral blood alone was examined, since thyroid tissue, which constituted the primary lesion, could not be accessed.

As to this clonotype: Its target antigen remains unknown. No much larger clonotype is one base removed from it; base qualities were not supplied.

The method was multiplex PCR. Instrument used: Illumina HiSeq 4000. To build TCR beta libraries, CDR3 regions were amplified by Arm-PCR using iRepertoire HTBI primers. Before sequencing, the PCR products went through gel purification. Concerning the study's data processing: A total of roughly 65 TRBV and 14 TRBJ segments were identified across samples and were used for gene usage analysis of CDR3 amino acid clonotypes. Filtered high-quality paired reads were merged into contigs using COPE and FqMerger. BLAST was used to align contigs to the IMGT TRBV, TRBD and TRBJ reference genes, and CDR3 was defined following IMGT. Highly expanded clones were defined as clonotypes with a frequency above 0.1%. Shannon entropy was used to measure repertoire diversity, and the Gini coefficient was used to measure V-J evenness. Clonotypes shared by more than one individual were considered public. The raw public data were reprocessed by TCRdb itself: fastp quality trimming at Q25, MiXCR clonotype calling, in-frame beta chains only. CDR3 protein sequences are deduplicated, and each keeps its most common genes and DNA. It is TCRdb's table, rather than the study itself, that gives the V and J calls and clone size. This sample comprises fewer than 550,000 distinct CDR3 sequences, under 25% of them detected only once. The ten biggest clones cover 7.1% of the sample.

V loses 4 bases at its end and J loses 4 bases; junction bases beyond the gene matches: 9. Per the germline V gene (reference sequence), SEHNR is the CDR1 and FQNEAQ is the CDR2. The CDR3 runs 16 residues from the cysteine to the phenylalanine. The CDR3 DNA has 48 bases and is translated from base 1. Per the publication, the time point label means: persistent/refractory GD, antithyroid drugs over 5 years with positive TRAb. For both TCR sequencing and RNA sequencing, RNA was extracted from PBMCs using TRIzol. Graves' disease was diagnosed according to American Thyroid Association guidelines. Recruitment of patients was carried out at an endocrinology department in Xi'an, China. Each patient gave about 10 milliliters of peripheral blood, collected in an EDTA anticoagulant tube. Ficoll Paque Plus density gradient separation was used to isolate PBMCs, and no further T cell sorting was performed. An Agilent 2100 Bioanalyzer and agarose gel were used to check RNA quality, and a NanoDrop 2000 was used to measure RNA concentration.

The input for sequencing was peripheral blood mononuclear cells (PBMCs), taken when the disease was refractory, from a patient treated with antithyroid drugs. This sequence uses TRBV7-9 and TRBJ2-1; 8 nucleotides in the junction match TRBD2. The sequence was obtained from a female donor with Graves disease. The DNA sequence follows: TGTGCCAGCAGCTCTGGACGGGGGGGCGCTTACAATGAGCAGTTCTTC. This yields the protein CASSSGRGGAYNEQFF.